The 17 T cell receptor beta chains below all came from one sample that was sequenced in a study of blood T cell repertoires in COVID-19. Sequenced by immunoSEQ multiplex PCR; TCRdb stores in-frame clones only, minus some. The data hold hundreds of thousands of clones, with about 88% observed a single time. Source material: PBMCs or T cells enriched from blood (not recorded which). These receptors came from an older woman in a cohort exposed to, infected with or recovered from COVID-19 (not recorded which).

V is TRBV19 and J is TRBJ2-1, with TRBD2 as a possible D gene (7 bases). V was trimmed by 2 bases and J by 0 bases, leaving 11 bases between them. Germline V gene data show CDR1 as LNHDA and CDR2 as SQIVND (reference sequence). This CDR3 contains 16 residues. CDR3 sequence (DNA): TGTGCCAGTAGTATATGGAGGGGGGGCTCCTACAATGAGCAGTTCTTC. It translates to CASSIWRGGSYNEQFF.

In DNA form, the CDR3 reads TGTGCCAGCAGCCAAGACGGGACTAGCGGTATCAAAAACATTCAGTACTTC. Its protein is CASSQDGTSGIKNIQYF. This chain joins TRBV3-1 (or the pseudogene TRBV3-2) and TRBJ2-4; TRBD2 aligns across 11 bases. With 0 bases clipped from V and 3 bases from J, the junction kept 4 bases outside the gene matches. Per germline, CDR1 LGHDT and CDR2 YNNKEL (reference sequence). This CDR3 has 17 amino acids.

This clone was observed once. The rearrangement links TRBV5-4 to TRBJ2-1; D possibly corresponds to TRBD2 (6 bases). Germline loops: CDR1 SGHNT, CDR2 YYREEE (reference sequence). The germline V and J ends were trimmed by 2 bases and 4 bases, with 10 bases remaining between them. The CDR3 contains 14 residues. The CDR3 protein is CASSFQEGYNEQFF. The CDR3 DNA reads as TGTGCCAGCAGCTTCCAGGAGGGGTACAATGAGCAGTTCTTC.

This chain links TRBV7-9 with TRBJ2-1; 11 positions agree with TRBD2. This CDR3 contains 13 residues. V gave up 11 bases and J gave up 2 bases; unmatched junction bases: 2. CDR1 SEHNR and CDR2 FQNEAQ come from the germline V gene (reference sequence). The CDR3 reads CAGSGRAYNEQFF. The CDR3 region has the DNA TGTGCCGGTAGCGGGAGGGCCTACAATGAGCAGTTCTTC.

The chain recombines TRBV18 with TRBJ2-2; 8 bases agree with TRBD1. CDR3 length equals 16 residues. Germline CDR1 reads KGHSH; CDR2 reads LQKENI. The J segment lost 4 bases and the V segment lost 3 bases, leaving 7 bases of the junction unmatched. The CDR3 DNA follows: TGTGCCAGCTCACCCGCGGCAGGGGGCATCACCGGGGAGCTGTTTTTT. This gives the protein CASSPAAGGITGELFF.

The V call is TRBV11-2, the J call TRBJ1-1; D unclear. The germline V and J ends were trimmed by 5 bases and 8 bases, with 9 bases remaining between them. Germline CDR1 reads SGHAT; CDR2 reads FQNNGV. The CDR3 is 11 residues long. CDR3 amino acids: CASSPLLEAFF. The CDR3 nucleotides are TGTGCCAGCAGCCCTCTGTTAGAAGCTTTCTTT.

The genes are TRBV11-2 and TRBJ2-1; D possibly corresponds to TRBD1 (7 bases). CDR1 and CDR2 (germline): SGHAT, FQNNGV. This CDR3 is 17 amino acids long. The germline V and J ends were trimmed by 5 bases and 2 bases, with 19 bases remaining between them. The CDR3 protein is CASSTPPGGGAYNEQFF. Written as DNA, the CDR3 is TGTGCCAGCAGCACACCGCCTGGAGGGGGCGCCTACAATGAGCAGTTCTTC.

The rearrangement links TRBV7-9 to TRBJ2-7; 7 nucleotides match TRBD2. CDR1 and CDR2 from the germline V gene are SEHNR and FQNEAQ (reference sequence). This CDR3 has 13 residues. The V and J ends lost 5 bases and 4 bases, in that order; junction bases with no gene match: 5. CDR3: CASSVGTTYEQYF. In nucleotides, the CDR3 is TGTGCCAGCAGCGTAGGGACTACTTACGAGCAGTACTTC.

The gene calls are TRBV11-3 and TRBJ2-7; TRBD1 might be the D (6 bases). V was shortened by 5 bases and J by 4 bases, with 18 bases between the two germline ends. This CDR3 region has 15 residues. Germline loops: CDR1 SGHNT, CDR2 YENEEA. CDR3 sequence (DNA): TGTGCCAGCAGCCGAGCGTCGGGACAACAATACGAGCAGTACTTC. Translating it yields CASSRASGQQYEQYF.

The chain carries TRBV5-4 and TRBJ2-3; 10 bases map to TRBD2. The germline gives CDR1 SGHNT, CDR2 YYREEE (reference sequence). J gave up 2 bases and V 5 bases, and 8 bases lay outside the gene matches. This CDR3 region has 16 residues. CDR3 protein: CASSRMTSGFTDTQYF. As DNA, the CDR3 is TGTGCCAGCAGTCGTATGACTAGCGGGTTCACAGATACGCAGTATTTT.

The chain has TRBV5-1 and TRBJ1-2; weak D call: TRBD1 (5 bases). Per the germline V gene, CDR1 is SGHRS and CDR2 is YFSETQ. Trimming removed 6 bases from V and 4 bases from J, with 19 bases in between. The CDR3 is 15 residues long. The CDR3 protein is CASTTHPLDSYGYTF. DNA for the CDR3: TGCGCCAGCACCACCCACCCCCTCGACAGCTATGGCTACACCTTC.

This clone appeared once. In DNA, the CDR3 is TGTGCCAGCAGCGTAGAAGCGGCCCCGGGTAGAAATGAGCAGTTCTTC. Encoded protein: CASSVEAAPGRNEQFF. This chain connects TRBV9 to TRBJ2-1; TRBD2 might be the D (5 bases). Trimming pared 0 bases from V and 7 bases from J, leaving 17 bases between. CDR3 length equals 16 residues. CDR1 SGDLS and CDR2 YYNGEE come from the germline V gene.

This chain links TRBV18 with TRBJ2-1, with 11 bases fitting TRBD2. This CDR3 has 17 residues. The V gene end was trimmed by 0 bases and the J gene end by 7 bases; junction bases not matched to a gene: 8. Germline lookup yields CDR1 KGHSH and CDR2 LQKENI. The CDR3 nucleotides are TGTGCCAGCTCACCACCGATCTTGGCTAGCGGGAGGAATGAGCAGTTCTTC. It translates to CASSPPILASGRNEQFF.

As concerns this clone: The sample has other DNA sequences that encode this CDR3 too. This sequence joins TRBV27 and TRBJ2-7; TRBD1 aligns across 9 bases. V was pared by 6 bases and J by 1 base, with 1 base of the junction left unmatched. Per germline, CDR1 MNHEY and CDR2 SMNVEV (reference sequence). This CDR3 is 13 amino acids long. The CDR3 sequence: CASRGQGSYEQYF. The CDR3 bases are TGTGCCAGCAGGGGACAGGGATCCTACGAGCAGTACTTC.

The genes are TRBV19 and TRBJ2-3, with TRBD1 matching 7 bases. The CDR3 covers 14 residues. Trimming at V came to 4 bases and at J to 2 bases, leaving 3 bases not matched to a gene. The germline CDR1 and CDR2 sequences are LNHDA and SQIVND (reference sequence). The CDR3 DNA sequence: TGTGCCAGTAGTAACAGGGGATTCACAGATACGCAGTATTTT. Translating it yields CASSNRGFTDTQYF. Drawing the rest from reference TRBV19 and TRBJ2-3, the complete variable domain is DGGITQSPKYLFRKEGQNVTLSCEQNLNHDAMYWYRQDPGQGLRLIYYSQIVNDFQKGDIAEGYSVSREKKESFPLTVTSAQKNPTAFYLCASSNRGFTDTQYFGPGTRLTVL.

The CDR3 DNA reads as TGCAGCGTTGGGGCTCTTAACTATGGCTACACCTTC. This sequence encodes CSVGALNYGYTF. The rearrangement uses TRBV29-1 and TRBJ1-2; D gene unclear. The germline V and J ends were trimmed by 4 bases and 1 base, with 7 bases remaining between them. The CDR3 spans 12 residues. Germline CDR1 SQVTM, CDR2 ANQGSEA.

The CDR3 sequence is CASSQDRTGLAGAYTQYF. Written as DNA, the CDR3 is TGCGCCAGCAGCCAAGATCGGACGGGTCTAGCGGGGGCCTATACGCAGTATTTT. The rearrangement links TRBV4-1 to TRBJ2-3, with TRBD2 identical over 10 bases. CDR1 MGHRA and CDR2 YSYEKL come from the germline V gene. The V gene end was trimmed by 0 bases and the J gene end by 7 bases; junction bases not matched to a gene: 13. The CDR3 is made up of 18 amino acids.